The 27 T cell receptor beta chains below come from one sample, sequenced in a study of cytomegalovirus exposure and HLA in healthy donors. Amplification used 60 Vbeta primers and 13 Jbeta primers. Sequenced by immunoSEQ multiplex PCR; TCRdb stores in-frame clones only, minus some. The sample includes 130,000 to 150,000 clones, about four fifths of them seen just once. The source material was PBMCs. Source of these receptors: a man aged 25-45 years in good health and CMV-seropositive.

CDR3 region: CASSFFWISGSNQPQHF. CDR3 nucleotides: TGTGCCAGCAGTTTTTTTTGGATCTCCGGGAGCAATCAGCCCCAGCATTTT. V usage is TRBV28 and J usage is TRBJ1-5; D unclear. The ends were cut back, 3 bases at V and 1 base at J, with 16 bases in the middle. Germline CDR1 is MDHEN and CDR2 is SYDVKM. This CDR3 spans 17 amino acids.

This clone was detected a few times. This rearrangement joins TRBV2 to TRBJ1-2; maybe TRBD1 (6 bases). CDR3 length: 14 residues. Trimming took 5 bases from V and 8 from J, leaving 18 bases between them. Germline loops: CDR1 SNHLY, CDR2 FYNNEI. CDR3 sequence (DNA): TGTGCCAGCAGTTTAACGGACAGATTAGACGGCTACACCTTC. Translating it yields CASSLTDRLDGYTF.

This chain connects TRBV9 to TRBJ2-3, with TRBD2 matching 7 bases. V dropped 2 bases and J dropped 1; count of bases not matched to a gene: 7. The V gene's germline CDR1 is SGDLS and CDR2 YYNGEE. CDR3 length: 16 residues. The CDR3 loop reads CASSVTSSFGTDTQYF. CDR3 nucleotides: TGTGCCAGCAGCGTGACTAGCTCCTTCGGCACAGATACGCAGTATTTT.

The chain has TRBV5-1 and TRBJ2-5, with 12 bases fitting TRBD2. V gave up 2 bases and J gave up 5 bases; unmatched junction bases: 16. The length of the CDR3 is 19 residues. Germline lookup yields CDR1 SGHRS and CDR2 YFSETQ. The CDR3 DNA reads TGCGCCAGCAGCTTCCGACTAGCGGGAGATCCCCGGGTGAGGGAGACCCAGTACTTC. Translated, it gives CASSFRLAGDPRVRETQYF.

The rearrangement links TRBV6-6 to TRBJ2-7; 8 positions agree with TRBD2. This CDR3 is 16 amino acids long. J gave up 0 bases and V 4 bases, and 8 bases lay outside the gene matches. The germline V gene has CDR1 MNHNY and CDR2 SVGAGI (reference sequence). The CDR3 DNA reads TGTGCCAGCAGTTTTCTTCGGGGGGGGGACTCCTACGAGCAGTACTTC. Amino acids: CASSFLRGGDSYEQYF.

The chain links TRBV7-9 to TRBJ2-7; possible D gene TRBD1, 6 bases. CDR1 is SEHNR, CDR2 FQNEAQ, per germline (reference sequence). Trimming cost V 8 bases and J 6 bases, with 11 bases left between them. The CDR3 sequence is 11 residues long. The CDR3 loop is CASEQGLEQYF. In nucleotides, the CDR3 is TGTGCCAGCGAACAGGGTCTCGAGCAGTACTTC.

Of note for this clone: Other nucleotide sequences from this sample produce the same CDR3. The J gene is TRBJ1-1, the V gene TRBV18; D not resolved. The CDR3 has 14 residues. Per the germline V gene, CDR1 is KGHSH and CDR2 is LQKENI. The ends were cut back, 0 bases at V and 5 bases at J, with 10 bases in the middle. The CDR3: CASSPPPRGTEAFF. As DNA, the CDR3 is TGTGCCAGCTCACCACCCCCTCGGGGAACTGAAGCTTTCTTT.

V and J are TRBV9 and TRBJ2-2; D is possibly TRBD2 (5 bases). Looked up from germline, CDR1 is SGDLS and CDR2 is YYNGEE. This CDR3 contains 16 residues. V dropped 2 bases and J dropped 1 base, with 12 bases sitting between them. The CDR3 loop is CASSVRGTVNTGELFF. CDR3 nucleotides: TGTGCCAGCAGCGTCCGGGGAACGGTGAACACCGGGGAGCTGTTTTTT.

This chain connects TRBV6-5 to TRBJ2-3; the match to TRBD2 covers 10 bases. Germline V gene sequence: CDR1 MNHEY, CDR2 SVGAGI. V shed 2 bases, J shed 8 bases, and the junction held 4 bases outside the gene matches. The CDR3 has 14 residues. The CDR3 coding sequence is TGTGCCAGCAGTTACAGCGGGGGGGTAGGTACGCAGTATTTT. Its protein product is CASSYSGGVGTQYF.

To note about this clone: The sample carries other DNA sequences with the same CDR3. CDR3 sequence (DNA): TGCGCCAGCAGCCCAGGACTAGCGGGGTTCGATGAGCAGTTCTTC. As protein: CASSPGLAGFDEQFF. The chain links TRBV4-1 to TRBJ2-1; 12 bases line up with TRBD2. V lost 4 bases and J lost 8; bases outside the gene matches: 6. Germline CDR1 reads MGHRA; CDR2 reads YSYEKL. There are 15 residues in the CDR3.

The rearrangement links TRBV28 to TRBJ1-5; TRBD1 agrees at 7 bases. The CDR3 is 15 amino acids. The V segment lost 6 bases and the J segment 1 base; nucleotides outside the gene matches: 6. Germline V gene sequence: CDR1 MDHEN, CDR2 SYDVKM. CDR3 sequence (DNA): TGTGCCAGCAGACAAGACAGGGTAAGCAATCAGCCCCAGCATTTT. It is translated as CASRQDRVSNQPQHF.

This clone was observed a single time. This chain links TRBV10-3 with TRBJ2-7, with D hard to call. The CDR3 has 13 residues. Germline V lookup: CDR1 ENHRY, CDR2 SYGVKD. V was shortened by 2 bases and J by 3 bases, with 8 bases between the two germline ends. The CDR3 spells CAISENPNYEQYF. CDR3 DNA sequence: TGTGCCATCAGTGAGAATCCCAACTACGAGCAGTACTTC.

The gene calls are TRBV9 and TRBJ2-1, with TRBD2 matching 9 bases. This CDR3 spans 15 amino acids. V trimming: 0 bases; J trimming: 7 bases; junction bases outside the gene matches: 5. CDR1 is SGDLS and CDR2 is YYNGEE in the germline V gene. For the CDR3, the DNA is TGTGCCAGCAGCGTAGAAGGTAGCGGGAGAAATGAGCAGTTCTTC. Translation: CASSVEGSGRNEQFF.

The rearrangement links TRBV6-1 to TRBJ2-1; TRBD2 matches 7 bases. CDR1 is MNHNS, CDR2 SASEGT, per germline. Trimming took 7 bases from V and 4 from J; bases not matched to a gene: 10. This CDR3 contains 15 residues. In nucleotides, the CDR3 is TGTGCCAGCACCCGAGTAGAAGCGGGATACAATGAGCAGTTCTTC. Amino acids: CASTRVEAGYNEQFF.

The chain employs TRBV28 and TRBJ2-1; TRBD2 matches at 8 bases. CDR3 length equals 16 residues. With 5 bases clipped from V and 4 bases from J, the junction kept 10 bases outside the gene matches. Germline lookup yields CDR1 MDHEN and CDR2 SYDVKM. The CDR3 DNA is TGTGCCAGCAGTACTGCGCGGGAGGAACAATACAATGAGCAGTTCTTC. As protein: CASSTAREEQYNEQFF.

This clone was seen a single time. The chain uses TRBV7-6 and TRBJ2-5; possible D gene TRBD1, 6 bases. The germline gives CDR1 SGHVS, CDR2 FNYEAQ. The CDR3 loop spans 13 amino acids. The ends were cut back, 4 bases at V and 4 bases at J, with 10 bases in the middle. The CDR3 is CASSSGTLETQYF. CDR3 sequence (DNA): TGTGCCAGCAGCTCCGGGACATTAGAGACCCAGTACTTC.

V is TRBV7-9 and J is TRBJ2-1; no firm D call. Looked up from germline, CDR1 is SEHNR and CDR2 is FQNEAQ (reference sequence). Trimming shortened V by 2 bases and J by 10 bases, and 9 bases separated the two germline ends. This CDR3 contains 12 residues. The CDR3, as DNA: TGTGCCAGCAGCTTAAGTTCCAGAGAGCAGTTCTTC. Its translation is CASSLSSREQFF.

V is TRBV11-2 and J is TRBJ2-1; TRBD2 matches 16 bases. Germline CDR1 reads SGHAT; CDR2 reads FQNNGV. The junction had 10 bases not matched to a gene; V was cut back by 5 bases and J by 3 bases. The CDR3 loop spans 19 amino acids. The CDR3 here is CASSPPGLAGGPYYNEQFF. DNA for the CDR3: TGTGCCAGCAGCCCGCCGGGACTAGCGGGAGGGCCTTACTACAATGAGCAGTTCTTC.

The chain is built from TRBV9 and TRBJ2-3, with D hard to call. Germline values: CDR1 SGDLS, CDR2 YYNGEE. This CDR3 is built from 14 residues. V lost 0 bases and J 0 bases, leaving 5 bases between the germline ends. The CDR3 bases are TGTGCCAGCAGCGTAGCGCGAAGCACAGATACGCAGTATTTT. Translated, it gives CASSVARSTDTQYF.

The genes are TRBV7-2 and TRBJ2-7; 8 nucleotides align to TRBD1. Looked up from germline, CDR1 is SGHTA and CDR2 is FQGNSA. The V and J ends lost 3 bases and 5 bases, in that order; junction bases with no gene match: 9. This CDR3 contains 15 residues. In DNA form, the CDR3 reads TGTGCCAGCAGCTTCGGACAGGGCTCCTTGCACGAGCAGTACTTC. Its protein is CASSFGQGSLHEQYF.

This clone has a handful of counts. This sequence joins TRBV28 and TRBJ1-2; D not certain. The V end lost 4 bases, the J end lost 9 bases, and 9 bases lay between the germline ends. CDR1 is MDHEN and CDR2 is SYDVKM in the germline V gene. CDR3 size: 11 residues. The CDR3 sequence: CASSSDLSYTF. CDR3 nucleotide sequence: TGTGCCAGCAGTTCAGATCTTAGCTACACCTTC.

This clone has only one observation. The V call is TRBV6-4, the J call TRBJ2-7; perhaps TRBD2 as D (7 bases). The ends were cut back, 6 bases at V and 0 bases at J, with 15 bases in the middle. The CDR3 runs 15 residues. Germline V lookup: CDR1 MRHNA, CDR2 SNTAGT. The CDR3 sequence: CASRPEGGSSYEQYF. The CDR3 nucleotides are TGTGCCAGCAGGCCCGAGGGGGGGAGCTCCTACGAGCAGTACTTC.

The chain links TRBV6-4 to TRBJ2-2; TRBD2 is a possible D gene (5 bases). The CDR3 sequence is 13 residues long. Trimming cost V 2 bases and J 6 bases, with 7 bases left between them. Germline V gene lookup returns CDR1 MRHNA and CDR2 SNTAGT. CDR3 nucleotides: TGTGCCAGCAGTGACCGGGGTGCCGGGGAGCTGTTTTTT. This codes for CASSDRGAGELFF.

This CDR3 is CASSSVGEVEQYF. CDR3 DNA: TGCGCCAGCAGTTCGGTAGGGGAAGTCGAGCAGTACTTC. The J gene is TRBJ2-7, the V gene TRBV4-1; D may be TRBD1 (5 bases). Between the trimmed V and J ends, which lost 6 bases and 6 bases, there was a span of 15 bases. In germline, CDR1 is MGHRA, CDR2 YSYEKL. The CDR3 covers 13 residues.

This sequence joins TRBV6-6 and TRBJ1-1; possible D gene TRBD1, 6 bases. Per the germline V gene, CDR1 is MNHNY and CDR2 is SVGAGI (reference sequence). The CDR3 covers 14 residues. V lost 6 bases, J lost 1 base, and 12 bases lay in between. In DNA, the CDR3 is TGTGCCAGCAGAGACTCACAGGGGAACACTGAAGCTTTCTTT. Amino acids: CASRDSQGNTEAFF.

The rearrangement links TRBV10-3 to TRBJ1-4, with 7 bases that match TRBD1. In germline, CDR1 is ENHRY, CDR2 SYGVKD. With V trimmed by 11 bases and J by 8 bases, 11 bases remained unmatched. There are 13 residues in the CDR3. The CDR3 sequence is CAAAGGPREKLFF. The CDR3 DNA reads TGTGCCGCCGCAGGGGGGCCTCGGGAAAAACTGTTTTTT.

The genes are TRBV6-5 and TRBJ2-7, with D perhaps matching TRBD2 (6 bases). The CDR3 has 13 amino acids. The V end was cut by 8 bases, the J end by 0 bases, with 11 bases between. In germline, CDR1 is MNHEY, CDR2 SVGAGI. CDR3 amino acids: CASAPRGSYEQYF. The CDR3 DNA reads TGTGCCAGCGCCCCGCGGGGCTCCTACGAGCAGTACTTC.